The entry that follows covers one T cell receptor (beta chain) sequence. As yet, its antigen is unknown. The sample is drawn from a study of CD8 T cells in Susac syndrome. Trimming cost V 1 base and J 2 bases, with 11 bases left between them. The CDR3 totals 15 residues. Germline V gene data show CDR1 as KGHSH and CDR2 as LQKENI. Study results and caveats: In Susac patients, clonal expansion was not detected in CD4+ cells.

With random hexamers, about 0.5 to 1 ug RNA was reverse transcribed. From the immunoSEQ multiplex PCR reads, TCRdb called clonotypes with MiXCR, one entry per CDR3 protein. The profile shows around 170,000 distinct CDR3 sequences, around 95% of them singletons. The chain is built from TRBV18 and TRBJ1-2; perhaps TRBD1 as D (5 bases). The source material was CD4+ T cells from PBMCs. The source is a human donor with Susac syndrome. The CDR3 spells CASSPLVGQNYGYTF. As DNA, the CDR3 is TGTGCCAGCTCACCACTTGTTGGACAAAACTATGGCTACACCTTC.